The following is a T cell receptor beta chain sequence with its context. The sample is drawn from a study of blood T cell repertoires in COVID-19. Background on the study: The study drew acute and convalescent COVID-19 samples from the United States, Italy and Spain.

The protocol was immunoSEQ multiplex PCR, while the TCRdb copy is restricted to in-frame clones and leaves out a portion. Of under 300,000 clones detected, around 90% appear once; the ten largest clones hold nearly 6.5%. The CDR3 spans 12 residues. CDR1 and CDR2 (germline): MDHEN, SYDVKM. Trimming took off 6 bases at V and 4 bases at J, with 8 bases between the two ends. The specimen was PBMCs or T cells enriched from blood (not recorded which). The receptor's source is a woman aged 25 to 39 with acute COVID-19. The chain couples TRBV28 to TRBJ2-3; D not resolved. The CDR3 sequence is CASSPEPDTQYF. Here the CDR3 DNA reads TGTGCCAGCAGCCCGGAGCCAGATACGCAGTATTTT.